The 18 T cell receptor beta chains below all came from one sample that was sequenced in a study of Graves' ophthalmopathy and Graves' hyperthyroidism (dated by TCRdb to the late 2010s). These reads were obtained on an Illumina HiSeq 2000. For repertoire sequencing, the TCR beta CDR3 regions were amplified from RNA transcripts. HTBI primers and the Qiagen OneStep RT-PCR kit were used in a first-round RT-PCR, which was followed by a second-round multiplex PCR, size selection and purification. TCRdb reanalyzed the raw reads on its own, using fastp at Q25 for trimming and MiXCR for clone calling, and kept in-frame beta chains. Each entry merges the rows of one CDR3 protein and shows their most common DNA and genes. The sample contains over 450,000 distinct CDR3 sequences, under 15% of them found a single time. Clones ranked in the top ten supply over 7.5% of the sample. The sequenced material came from blood. The source is a woman between 25 and 40 years old with Graves' ophthalmopathy. Donor details come from another sample of the same person, matched by shared clones.

The CDR3 nucleotides are TGCGCCAGCAGCCGGGACCAGGGGGCCGAGCAGTACTTC. This encodes CASSRDQGAEQYF. The chain has TRBV5-1 and TRBJ2-7; 8 positions match TRBD1. The CDR3 is 13 amino acids. Looked up from germline, CDR1 is SGHRS and CDR2 is YFSETQ. J was trimmed by 6 bases and V by 4 bases; bases with no gene match: 6.

The chain links TRBV28 to TRBJ2-2, with a tentative D call TRBD2 (5 bases). Trimming took 3 bases from V and 0 from J, leaving 8 bases between them. Germline loops: CDR1 MDHEN, CDR2 SYDVKM. The CDR3 runs to 15 residues. CDR3 DNA sequence: TGTGCCAGCAGTTTTGCGGGTGCGAACACCGGGGAGCTGTTTTTT. The encoded protein is CASSFAGANTGELFF.

The V call is TRBV4-1, the J call TRBJ1-5; D unclear. V shed 3 bases and J shed 3 bases, with 15 bases lying between them. The length of the CDR3 is 16 residues. In germline, CDR1 is MGHRA, CDR2 YSYEKL. CDR3: CASSQGFVALNQPQHF. The CDR3 region has the DNA TGCGCCAGCAGCCAGGGGTTCGTGGCCCTCAATCAGCCCCAGCATTTT.

This clonotype showed up many times. V and J are TRBV4-3 and TRBJ2-6, with D possibly TRBD2 on 5 matching bases. V lost 1 base and J lost 0, with 10 bases in between. The CDR3 runs 17 residues. Looked up from germline, CDR1 is LGHNA and CDR2 is YSLEER. The DNA of the CDR3 is TGCGCCAGCAGCCAAGTTGACGGGAACTCTGGGGCCAACGTCCTGACTTTC. Protein: CASSQVDGNSGANVLTF.

A single count supports this clonotype. Its ends do not fully match the called genes, so a read error is possible. This chain joins TRBV12-3 or TRBV12-4 and TRBJ2-5; no firm D call. This CDR3 spans 13 amino acids. The DNA for the CDR3 is TGTGCCAGCAGCCCCGATCCCCAAGAGTCCCAGTACTTC. As protein: CASSPDPQESQYF.

At least ten counts were recorded for this clonotype. The chain links TRBV11-2 to TRBJ2-7; TRBD2 matches 12 bases. Germline V gene sequence: CDR1 SGHAT, CDR2 FQNNGV. CDR3 size: 16 residues. After removal of 4 bases from V and 6 bases from J, the junction contained 10 bases not matched to a gene. CDR3 sequence (DNA): TGTGCCAGCAGCTGGGGACTAGCGGGTAGTTCCGGCGAGCAGTACTTC. It translates to CASSWGLAGSSGEQYF.

This clonotype has at least ten counts. The V gene is TRBV29-1, the J gene TRBJ1-1; D gene unclear. From germline, CDR1 is SQVTM and CDR2 ANQGSEA. The CDR3 has 12 amino acids. With 3 bases removed from V and 1 base from J, the gap between germline ends came to 6 bases. CDR3 in amino acids: CSVERENTEAFF. CDR3 in DNA: TGCAGCGTTGAGAGGGAGAACACTGAAGCTTTCTTT.

This clonotype was seen ten or more times. The gene calls are TRBV5-1 and TRBJ1-1; D not certain. The ends were cut back, 4 bases at V and 6 bases at J, with 10 bases in the middle. Germline V gene data show CDR1 as SGHRS and CDR2 as YFSETQ. The CDR3 has 12 residues. CDR3 nucleotides: TGCGCCAGCAGCCCGGGAGGGCCTGAAGCTTTCTTT. Translated, it gives CASSPGGPEAFF.

This clonotype is a singleton in its sample. The chain recombines TRBV19 with TRBJ2-5; 7 positions match TRBD2. J gave up 2 bases and V 5 bases, and 8 bases lay outside the gene matches. Germline lookup yields CDR1 LNHDA and CDR2 SQIVND (reference sequence). The CDR3 is made up of 15 amino acids. CDR3 sequence: CASSVIAGVQETQYF. CDR3 in DNA: TGTGCCAGTAGTGTCATCGCGGGGGTTCAAGAGACCCAGTACTTC.

J is TRBJ1-2 and V is TRBV14; possibly TRBD1 for D (5 bases). V lost 4 bases to trimming and J lost 7 bases, with 37 bases between them. This CDR3 spans 21 amino acids. CDR1 and CDR2 from the germline V gene are SGHDN and FVKESK. The CDR3 DNA reads TGTGCCAGCAGCCGACCATCACTAGCCACAGGATCATTCCCCTATAGACGTGGCTACACCTTC. Protein: CASSRPSLATGSFPYRRGYTF.

This clonotype was observed many times. The rearrangement joins TRBV2 to TRBJ2-4, with D unresolved. The CDR3 contains 14 residues. V was shortened by 7 bases and J by 3 bases, with 13 bases between the two germline ends. The germline CDR1 and CDR2 sequences are SNHLY and FYNNEI. This CDR3 is CASKETESKNIQYF. In DNA form, the CDR3 reads TGTGCCAGCAAAGAGACGGAAAGCAAAAACATTCAGTACTTC.

This clonotype came up many times. The chain couples TRBV6-2 or TRBV6-3 to TRBJ1-1; D is ambiguous. There are 13 residues in the CDR3. The ends were cut back, 2 bases at V and 4 bases at J, with 8 bases in the middle. Germline CDR1 and CDR2: MNHEY and SVGEGT. The CDR3 region has the DNA TGTGCCAGCAGTTACGCTCGTTTCACTGAAGCTTTCTTT. This sequence encodes CASSYARFTEAFF.

The CDR3 is CASASSGQGSRGYTF. CDR3 nucleotides: TGCGCCAGCGCCTCCTCGGGACAGGGGTCTCGTGGCTACACCTTC. The chain joins TRBV5-1 to TRBJ1-2; 10 nucleotides match TRBD1. Trimming cost V 7 bases and J 7 bases; bases outside gene matches: 13. The CDR3 has 15 amino acids. Germline V CDR1 and CDR2: SGHRS, YFSETQ.

This clonotype showed up many times. The chain couples TRBV6-2 or TRBV6-3 to TRBJ2-7, with TRBD1 identical over 7 bases. V was clipped by 2 bases and J by 3 bases; unmatched bases: 1. Germline V gives CDR1 MNHEY, CDR2 SVGEGT. The CDR3 covers 13 residues. The CDR3 DNA follows: TGTGCCAGCAGTTACCGGGACAGCTACGAGCAGTACTTC. Translating it yields CASSYRDSYEQYF.

This clonotype was counted many times. The rearrangement joins TRBV19 to TRBJ1-2; D gene uncertain. The CDR3 covers 14 residues. Germline V CDR1 and CDR2: LNHDA, SQIVND (reference sequence). The V end lost 5 bases, the J end lost 4 bases, and 14 bases lay between the germline ends. CDR3 region: CASSRLGSSYGYTF. DNA for the CDR3: TGTGCCAGTAGTCGGCTGGGCTCCTCCTATGGCTACACCTTC.

This clonotype was detected many times. The CDR3 nucleotides are TGTGCCACCGTAAGTGGGGGCACAAGCGAGCAGTACTTC. This codes for CATVSGGTSEQYF. The chain couples TRBV10-3 to TRBJ2-7; possibly TRBD1 for D (6 bases). Germline V lookup: CDR1 ENHRY, CDR2 SYGVKD. Trimming took 10 bases from V and 6 from J, leaving 19 bases between them. The CDR3 totals 13 residues.

The V and J genes are TRBV12-3 or TRBV12-4 and TRBJ1-1; D call uncertain. The CDR3 loop spans 12 amino acids. The V end lost 6 bases, the J end lost 6 bases, and 11 bases lay between the germline ends. CDR3 loop: CASRSAGAEAFF. Here the CDR3 DNA reads TGTGCCAGCAGGTCTGCCGGCGCTGAAGCTTTCTTT.

This clonotype has ten or more counts. The chain carries TRBV12-3 or TRBV12-4 and TRBJ1-6; perhaps TRBD1 as D (6 bases). V was cut by 5 bases and J by 1 base, with 15 bases left in between. The CDR3 extends over 17 amino acids. CDR3 sequence: CASSLDRRGSYNSPLHF. The CDR3 nucleotides read TGTGCCAGCAGTCTCGACAGGAGGGGGTCCTATAATTCACCCCTCCACTTT.